Listed below are T cell receptor beta chains from one sample, sequenced in a study of Graves' ophthalmopathy and Graves' hyperthyroidism. TCRdb independently ran MiXCR on the multiplex PCR reads; one entry per CDR3 protein. The table records around 340,000 distinct CDR3 sequences, 15% to 20% of them present only once. The specimen was peripheral blood. The receptors derive from an adult man with Graves' ophthalmopathy. Both conserved end residues are part of each CDR3. The order of the fields is J gene, V gene, D gene, clone size, CDR3 DNA, CDR3 protein. A D gene is named only where the DNA matches it firmly. Some rows have no size entry. The others give once, few or many, or a class for an expanded clone.

j_gene: TRBJ1-4; v_gene: TRBV6-1; d_gene: NA; abundance: many; CDR3nt: TGTGCCAGCAGGGATACGCTTATCAGGGAAAAACTGTTTTTT; CDR3aa: CASRDTLIREKLFF
j_gene: TRBJ2-7; v_gene: TRBV2; d_gene: NA; abundance: many; CDR3nt: TGTGCCAGCAGTGATGTCCCCGTCGGGGCCGCTAGCTACGAGCAGTACTTC; CDR3aa: CASSDVPVGAASYEQYF
j_gene: TRBJ1-5; v_gene: TRBV20-1; d_gene: NA; abundance: many; CDR3nt: TGCAGTGCTAGAAAGTTGGCAGGGGATGGTCAGCCCCAGCATTTT; CDR3aa: CSARKLAGDGQPQHF
j_gene: TRBJ2-5; v_gene: TRBV7-8; d_gene: NA; abundance: many; CDR3nt: TGTGCCAGCAGCTTAGTTCGGGTCCGTCAGGTTGATCGCCGGGAGACCCAGTACTTC; CDR3aa: CASSLVRVRQVDRRETQYF
j_gene: TRBJ1-1; v_gene: TRBV12-3/TRBV12-4; d_gene: NA; abundance: NA; CDR3nt: TGTGCCAGCAGTTTAGGCAGCCTTGGGACTGAAGCTTTCTTT; CDR3aa: CASSLGSLGTEAFF
j_gene: TRBJ1-5; v_gene: TRBV28; d_gene: TRBD1; abundance: once; CDR3nt: TGTGCCAGCAGTTTTAGCGGCCCGACAGGGTTCAATCAGCCCCAGCATTTT; CDR3aa: CASSFSGPTGFNQPQHF
j_gene: TRBJ1-2; v_gene: TRBV5-1; d_gene: NA; abundance: many; CDR3nt: TGCGCCAGCAGCTTGGCCAAGGGGACAACCTATGGCTACACCTTC; CDR3aa: CASSLAKGTTYGYTF
j_gene: TRBJ2-5; v_gene: TRBV6-2/TRBV6-3; d_gene: NA; abundance: many; CDR3nt: TGTGCCAGCAGTTACTCGGGGAGGCGGGGAGAGACCCAGTACTTC; CDR3aa: CASSYSGRRGETQYF
j_gene: TRBJ1-2; v_gene: TRBV24-1; d_gene: TRBD1; abundance: many; CDR3nt: TGTGCCACCATTCACAACAGGGACAGGACTATCCGGCGGAACTATGGCTACACCTTC; CDR3aa: CATIHNRDRTIRRNYGYTF
j_gene: TRBJ1-1; v_gene: TRBV19; d_gene: TRBD1; abundance: many; CDR3nt: TGTGCCAGTAGCGACGACAGGGACACTGAAGCTTTCTTT; CDR3aa: CASSDDRDTEAFF
j_gene: TRBJ1-2; v_gene: TRBV5-1; d_gene: TRBD1; abundance: many; CDR3nt: TGCGCCAGCAGCTTGGTCCCTCCCGGGCAGGGGGCCTTCTATGGCTACACCTTC; CDR3aa: CASSLVPPGQGAFYGYTF
j_gene: TRBJ1-1; v_gene: TRBV7-8; d_gene: NA; abundance: many; CDR3nt: TGTGCCAGCAGCCCTCGGACAGCCAAACTCATGAACACTGAAGCTTTCTTT; CDR3aa: CASSPRTAKLMNTEAFF
j_gene: TRBJ2-3; v_gene: TRBV24-1; d_gene: NA; abundance: many; CDR3nt: TGTGCCACCAGTGACTCGGCGAGGGATACGCAGTATTTT; CDR3aa: CATSDSARDTQYF
j_gene: TRBJ2-5; v_gene: TRBV12-3/TRBV12-4; d_gene: TRBD1; abundance: many; CDR3nt: TGTGCCAGCTCAGGGGGAGCTGGGATGGGGGAGACCCAGTACTTC; CDR3aa: CASSGGAGMGETQYF
j_gene: TRBJ2-7; v_gene: TRBV12-3/TRBV12-4; d_gene: NA; abundance: many; CDR3nt: TGTGCCAGCAGGCCGAGGGGGAGCCGGTACGAGCAGTACTTC; CDR3aa: CASRPRGSRYEQYF
j_gene: TRBJ2-7; v_gene: TRBV7-2; d_gene: NA; abundance: NA; CDR3nt: TGTGCCAGCAGCAAGGGGTCTAGCGCCTACGAGCAGTACTTC; CDR3aa: CASSKGSSAYEQYF
j_gene: TRBJ1-1; v_gene: TRBV5-1; d_gene: TRBD1; abundance: many; CDR3nt: TGCGCCAGCAGCGTACAGGGGGCGCGAACTGAAGCTTTCTTT; CDR3aa: CASSVQGARTEAFF
j_gene: TRBJ2-7; v_gene: TRBV11-2; d_gene: TRBD1; abundance: many; CDR3nt: TGTGCCAGCAGCTTACTCAGGGGGCGCATCCCATCCGACGAGCAGTACTTC; CDR3aa: CASSLLRGRIPSDEQYF
j_gene: TRBJ2-5; v_gene: TRBV14; d_gene: NA; abundance: many; CDR3nt: TGTGCCAGCAGCCATGCGGTCCGGCAAGAGACCCAGTACTTC; CDR3aa: CASSHAVRQETQYF
j_gene: TRBJ1-5; v_gene: TRBV10-3; d_gene: NA; abundance: few; CDR3nt: TGTGCCATCAGTCAGGGAGGGGGCAATCAGCCCCAGCATTTT; CDR3aa: CAISQGGGNQPQHF
j_gene: TRBJ2-7; v_gene: TRBV7-2; d_gene: NA; abundance: NA; CDR3nt: TGTGCCAGCAGCTTAGGCGGATCGAGCTCCTACGAGCAGTACTTC; CDR3aa: CASSLGGSSSYEQYF
j_gene: TRBJ1-1; v_gene: TRBV12-3/TRBV12-4; d_gene: TRBD1; abundance: many; CDR3nt: TGTGCCAGCAATCGACAGGGGTTAATGAACACTGAAGCTTTCTTT; CDR3aa: CASNRQGLMNTEAFF
j_gene: TRBJ2-7; v_gene: TRBV13; d_gene: TRBD1; abundance: NA; CDR3nt: TGTGCCAGCAGTTTCGGGACAGGGGGCAGGGAGCAGTACTTC; CDR3aa: CASSFGTGGREQYF
j_gene: TRBJ2-5; v_gene: TRBV27; d_gene: TRBD1; abundance: few; CDR3nt: TGTGCCAGCAGTTCTACAGGGGGCGCTCGGGAGACCCAGTACTTC; CDR3aa: CASSSTGGARETQYF
j_gene: TRBJ1-1; v_gene: TRBV18; d_gene: NA; abundance: many; CDR3nt: TGTGCCAGCTCACCGGCCCAGAACACTGAAGCTTTCTTT; CDR3aa: CASSPAQNTEAFF
j_gene: TRBJ2-7; v_gene: TRBV27; d_gene: NA; abundance: many; CDR3nt: TGTGCCAGCAGTTTATCATTGGGCGTACTTACCTACGAGCAGTACTTC; CDR3aa: CASSLSLGVLTYEQYF
j_gene: TRBJ2-5; v_gene: TRBV7-8; d_gene: NA; abundance: many; CDR3nt: TGTGCCAGCAGCACAGACCAGCTTAGGGAGACCCAGTACTTC; CDR3aa: CASSTDQLRETQYF
j_gene: TRBJ2-7; v_gene: TRBV10-3; d_gene: TRBD1; abundance: many; CDR3nt: TGTGCCATCAAGGGGACAGCGGCTCAGTACGAGCAGTACTTC; CDR3aa: CAIKGTAAQYEQYF
j_gene: TRBJ2-7; v_gene: TRBV6-1; d_gene: TRBD2; abundance: NA; CDR3nt: TGTGCCAGCAGTGAAGGGAATAGCGGGAGCGACGAGCAGTACTTC; CDR3aa: CASSEGNSGSDEQYF
j_gene: TRBJ2-7; v_gene: TRBV19; d_gene: TRBD2; abundance: many; CDR3nt: TGTGCCAGTAGGGCGACTAGCGGATTGACCGAGCAGTACTTC; CDR3aa: CASRATSGLTEQYF
j_gene: TRBJ1-5; v_gene: TRBV12-3/TRBV12-4; d_gene: NA; abundance: NA; CDR3nt: TGTGCCAGCAGTCCCAGCTCGACAGAGAATCAGCCCCAGCATTTT; CDR3aa: CASSPSSTENQPQHF
j_gene: TRBJ2-5; v_gene: TRBV6-2/TRBV6-3; d_gene: TRBD1; abundance: many; CDR3nt: TGTGCCAGCAGTTACTCGAGACAGGGTGAGACCCAGTACTTC; CDR3aa: CASSYSRQGETQYF
j_gene: TRBJ2-7; v_gene: TRBV6-2/TRBV6-3; d_gene: NA; abundance: many; CDR3nt: TGTGCCAGCAGGGACCTCCGGGGGACCTACTACGAGCAGTACTTC; CDR3aa: CASRDLRGTYYEQYF
j_gene: TRBJ1-2; v_gene: TRBV6-2/TRBV6-3; d_gene: NA; abundance: many; CDR3nt: TGTGCCAGCAGCCAGATTAACTATGGCTACACCTTC; CDR3aa: CASSQINYGYTF
j_gene: TRBJ2-7; v_gene: TRBV20-1; d_gene: NA; abundance: many; CDR3nt: TGCAGTCTCAGGGGTCCTACCTACGAGCAGTACTTC; CDR3aa: CSLRGPTYEQYF
j_gene: TRBJ1-5; v_gene: TRBV4-2; d_gene: TRBD1; abundance: many; CDR3nt: TGTGCCAGCAGCCAGCCGGGACAGGGAGGGTCGGGACAGCCCCAGCATTTT; CDR3aa: CASSQPGQGGSGQPQHF
j_gene: TRBJ2-7; v_gene: TRBV7-2; d_gene: TRBD2; abundance: many; CDR3nt: TGTGCCAGCTCGTGGGGGGGATCCTACGAGCAGTACTTC; CDR3aa: CASSWGGSYEQYF
j_gene: TRBJ1-2; v_gene: TRBV5-1; d_gene: TRBD1; abundance: many; CDR3nt: TGCGCCAGCTCCGACAGGGCACCGTATGGCTACACCTTC; CDR3aa: CASSDRAPYGYTF
j_gene: TRBJ1-2; v_gene: TRBV6-2/TRBV6-3; d_gene: NA; abundance: many; CDR3nt: TGTGCCAGCAGTCCCGCCGGGAGGCGGGTTGGCTACACCTTC; CDR3aa: CASSPAGRRVGYTF
j_gene: TRBJ2-7; v_gene: TRBV6-1; d_gene: NA; abundance: NA; CDR3nt: TGTGCCAGCAGGCCGCCAGACTACTACGAGCAGTACTTC; CDR3aa: CASRPPDYYEQYF
j_gene: TRBJ1-1; v_gene: TRBV29-1; d_gene: NA; abundance: many; CDR3nt: TGCAGCGTTGGCGATTCTCCGGGACAAAACACTGAAGCTTTCTTT; CDR3aa: CSVGDSPGQNTEAFF
j_gene: TRBJ1-2; v_gene: TRBV9; d_gene: TRBD1; abundance: many; CDR3nt: TGTGCCAGCAGCCCTCAGACAGGGCGGCCATATGGCTACACCTTC; CDR3aa: CASSPQTGRPYGYTF
j_gene: TRBJ2-2; v_gene: TRBV19; d_gene: TRBD2; abundance: once; CDR3nt: TGTGCCAGTAGTACCCGACTAGCACCAACCGGGGAGCTGTTTTTT; CDR3aa: CASSTRLAPTGELFF
j_gene: TRBJ1-1; v_gene: TRBV6-2/TRBV6-3; d_gene: NA; abundance: few; CDR3nt: TGTGCCAGCAGTTCTCGGGGGAGCCGGACTGAAGCTTTCTTT; CDR3aa: CASSSRGSRTEAFF
j_gene: TRBJ1-3; v_gene: TRBV5-1; d_gene: NA; abundance: many; CDR3nt: TGCGCCAGCAGAACAGGGCCGACTGGAAACACCATATATTTT; CDR3aa: CASRTGPTGNTIYF